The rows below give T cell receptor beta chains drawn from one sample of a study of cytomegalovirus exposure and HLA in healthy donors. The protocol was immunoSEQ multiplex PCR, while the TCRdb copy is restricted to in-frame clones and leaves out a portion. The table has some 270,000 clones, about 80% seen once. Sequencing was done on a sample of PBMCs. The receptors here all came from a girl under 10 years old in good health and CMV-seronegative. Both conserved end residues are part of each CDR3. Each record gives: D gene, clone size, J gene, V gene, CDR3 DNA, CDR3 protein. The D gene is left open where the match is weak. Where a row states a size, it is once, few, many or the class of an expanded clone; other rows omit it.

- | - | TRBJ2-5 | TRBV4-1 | TGCGCCAGCAGCCAAGATTCTCCCTACCAAGAGACCCAGTACTTC | CASSQDSPYQETQYF
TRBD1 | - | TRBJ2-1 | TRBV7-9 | TGTGCCAGCAGCTTAGATCGAGGGGGCGGCTACAATGAGCAGTTCTTC | CASSLDRGGGYNEQFF
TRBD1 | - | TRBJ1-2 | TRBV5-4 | TGTGCCAGCAGCCTTCAAGGGGACAGGGACACCTTC | CASSLQGDRDTF
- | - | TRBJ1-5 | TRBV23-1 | TGCGCCAGCAGTCAGTTTAGTCATAATCAGCCCCAGCATTTT | CASSQFSHNQPQHF
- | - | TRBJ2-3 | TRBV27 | TGTGCCAGCAGTCTCGAACTTAGCACAGATACGCAGTATTTT | CASSLELSTDTQYF
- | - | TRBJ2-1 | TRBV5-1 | TGCGCCAGCAGCTTGAGATCCCGACTAGTGCGTATTAATGAGCAGTTCTTC | CASSLRSRLVRINEQFF
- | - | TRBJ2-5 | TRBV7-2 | TGTGCCAGCAGCTTAAACCGAGCACAAGAGACCCAGTACTTC | CASSLNRAQETQYF
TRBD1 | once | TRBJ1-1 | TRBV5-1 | TGCGCCAGCAGCTTGGCCTGGGGGACAGGGTCGGGTTTGGACACTGAAGCTTTCTTT | CASSLAWGTGSGLDTEAFF
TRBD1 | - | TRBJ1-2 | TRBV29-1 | TGCAGCGTTGATCGGGACAGGGGATCGAGAGGCTACACCTTC | CSVDRDRGSRGYTF
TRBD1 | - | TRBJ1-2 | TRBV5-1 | TGCGCCAGCAGCTTGGAGGACAGGGTTTCATATGGCTACACCTTC | CASSLEDRVSYGYTF
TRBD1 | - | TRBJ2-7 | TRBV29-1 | TGCAGCGCCATGACAGGGTCGGGCGAGCAGTACTTC | CSAMTGSGEQYF
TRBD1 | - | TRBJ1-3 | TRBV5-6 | TGTGCCAGCAGCTTGGCCCGCAGGGGGCTACGAGGAAACACCATATATTTT | CASSLARRGLRGNTIYF
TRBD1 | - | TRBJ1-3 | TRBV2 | TGTGCCATCAGGGCGGGGACAGGCCCCTTCGGAGGAAACACCATATATTTT | CAIRAGTGPFGGNTIYF
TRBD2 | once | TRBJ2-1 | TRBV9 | TGTGCCAGCAGCGTAGCGTGGGCAGCGGGAGGACCCTACAATGAGCAGTTCTTC | CASSVAWAAGGPYNEQFF
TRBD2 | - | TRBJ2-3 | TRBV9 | TGTGCCAGCAGCGCCACTAGCGGGAGATCCACAGATACGCAGTATTTT | CASSATSGRSTDTQYF
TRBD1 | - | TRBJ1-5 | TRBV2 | TGTGCCAGTACTTCCGGGACAGGGGAGGGACAGCCCCAGCATTTT | CASTSGTGEGQPQHF
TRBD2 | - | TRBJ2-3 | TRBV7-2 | TGTGCCAGCAGCTTAGGCGGGAGGGTCACAGATACGCAGTATTTT | CASSLGGRVTDTQYF
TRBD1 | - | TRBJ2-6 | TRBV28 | TGTGCCAGCAGTTTCCGGGACAGGGGCCCTACGGCCAACGTCCTGACTTTC | CASSFRDRGPTANVLTF
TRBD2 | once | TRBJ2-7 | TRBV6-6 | TGTGCCAGCAGTACCCATACTAGCGGGAAATCCTACGAGCAGTACTTC | CASSTHTSGKSYEQYF
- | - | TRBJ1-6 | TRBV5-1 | TGCGCCAGCAGCTTGGAGCACGGTGATAATTCACCCCTCCACTTT | CASSLEHGDNSPLHF
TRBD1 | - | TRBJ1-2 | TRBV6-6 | TGTGCCAGCAGTTACGGGACAGGGCCCTATGGCTACACCTTC | CASSYGTGPYGYTF
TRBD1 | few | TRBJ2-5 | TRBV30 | TGTGCCTGGAGTGTAGGGGCCAGACAGGGTCGAGAGACCCAGTACTTC | CAWSVGARQGRETQYF
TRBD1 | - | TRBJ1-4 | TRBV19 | TGTGCCAGTAGTCTCGGGACAGCAACTAATGAAAAACTGTTTTTT | CASSLGTATNEKLFF
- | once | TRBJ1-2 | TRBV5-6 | TGTGCCAGCAGCTTAAGGGGCTCGAGGGGGTATGGCTACACCTTC | CASSLRGSRGYGYTF
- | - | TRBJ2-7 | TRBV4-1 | TGCGCCAGCAGCAGACGGGCGTCGGGGTACGAGCAGTACTTC | CASSRRASGYEQYF
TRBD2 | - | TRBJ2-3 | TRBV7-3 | TGTGCCAGCAGCTTAAAAAGGAGTAGCGGGATCGGGGTAGATACGCAGTATTTT | CASSLKRSSGIGVDTQYF
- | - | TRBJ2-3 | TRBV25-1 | TGTGCCAGCAGGGTTGACAGCTATAGCACAGATACGCAGTATTTT | CASRVDSYSTDTQYF
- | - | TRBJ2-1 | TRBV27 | TGTGCCAGCAGTTTAATACGGACTTACAATGAGCAGTTCTTC | CASSLIRTYNEQFF
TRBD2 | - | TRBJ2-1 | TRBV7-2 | TGTGCCAGCAGCTCCCGGGGACTAGCGGGAGGCACCTACAATGAGCAGTTCTTC | CASSSRGLAGGTYNEQFF
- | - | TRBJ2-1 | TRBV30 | TGTGCCTGGAGGATACAGTTAACAGGGTATGAGCAGTTCTTC | CAWRIQLTGYEQFF
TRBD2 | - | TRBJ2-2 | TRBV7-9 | TGTGCCAGCAGCCCCCGGACTAGCGGGAGGCACACCGGGGAGCTGTTTTTT | CASSPRTSGRHTGELFF
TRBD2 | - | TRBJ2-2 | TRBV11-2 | TGTGCCAGCAGCTCCGGGGTAGCGGGGGGGCGGACCGGGGAGCTGTTTTTT | CASSSGVAGGRTGELFF
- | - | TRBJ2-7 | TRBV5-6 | TGTGCCAGCAGCTTGGGGACACCCTTTAACGAGCAGTACTTC | CASSLGTPFNEQYF
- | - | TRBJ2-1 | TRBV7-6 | TGTGCCAGCAGCTTAGCAGGGGCGACGGAGCAGTTCTTC | CASSLAGATEQFF
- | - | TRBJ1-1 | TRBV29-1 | TGCAGCGTTGACAGGATGAACACTGAAGCTTTCTTT | CSVDRMNTEAFF
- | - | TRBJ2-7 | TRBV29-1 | TGCAGCGTAATACAGGGAAACCAAAGACCCTACGAGCAGTACTTC | CSVIQGNQRPYEQYF
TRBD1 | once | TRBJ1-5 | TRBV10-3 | TGTGCCATCAGCGGACAGGAGAATCAGCCCCAGCATTTT | CAISGQENQPQHF
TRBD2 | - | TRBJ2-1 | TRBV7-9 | TGTGCCAGCAGACCAACTAGCGGGAGGGTAAATGAGCAGTTCTTC | CASRPTSGRVNEQFF
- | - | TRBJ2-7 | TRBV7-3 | TGTGCCAGCAGCCTGGGGCTGGTGGAACCCTACGAGCAGTACTTC | CASSLGLVEPYEQYF
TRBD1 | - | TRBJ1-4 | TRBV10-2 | TGCGCCAGCTGGGGGACAGGGGGAAATGAAAAACTGTTTTTT | CASWGTGGNEKLFF
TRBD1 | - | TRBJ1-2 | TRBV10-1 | TGCGCCAGCAGTGAGTCGAGGACCCCGGGACAGGGGTTTTCGAACTATGGCTACACCTTC | CASSESRTPGQGFSNYGYTF
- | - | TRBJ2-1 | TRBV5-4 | TGTGCCAGCAGCTCTGGGTGGGCCAATGAGCAGTTCTTC | CASSSGWANEQFF
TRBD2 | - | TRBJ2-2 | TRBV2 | TGTGCCAGCAGGAACAGCGGGAGGGTGAACACCGGGGAGCTGTTTTTT | CASRNSGRVNTGELFF
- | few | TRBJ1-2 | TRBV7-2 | TGTGCCAGCAGCTTATTTTCCCCCGACAGGTTTAATGGCTACACCTTC | CASSLFSPDRFNGYTF
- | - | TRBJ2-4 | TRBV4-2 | TGTGCCAGCAGCCAAGTATTGTCCACCCTAGTCGGAAAACATCTAGCCAAAAACATTCAGTACTTC | CASSQVLSTLVGKHLAKNIQYF